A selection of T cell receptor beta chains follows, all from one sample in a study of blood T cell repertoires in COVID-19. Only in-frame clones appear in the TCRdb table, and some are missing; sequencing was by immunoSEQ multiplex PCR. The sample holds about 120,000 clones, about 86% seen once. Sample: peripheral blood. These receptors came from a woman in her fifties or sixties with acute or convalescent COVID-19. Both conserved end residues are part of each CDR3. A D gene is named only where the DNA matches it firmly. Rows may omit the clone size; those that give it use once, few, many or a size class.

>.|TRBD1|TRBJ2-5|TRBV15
TGTGCCACCAGCAGACTAGGACAGGGCCAAGAGACCCAGTACTTC
CATSRLGQGQETQYF
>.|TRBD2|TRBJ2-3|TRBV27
TGTGCCAGCAAGGTAGCGGGAGGGGGGGATACGCAGTATTTT
CASKVAGGGDTQYF
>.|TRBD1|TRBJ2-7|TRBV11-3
TGTGCCAGCAACCAAGGGGGGGACAGGGGGTCCTACGAGCAGTACTTC
CASNQGGDRGSYEQYF
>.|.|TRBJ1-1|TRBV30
TGTGCCTGGAGGCCCTCTCCTAACAGGGTTGGGAAGAACACTGAAGCTTTCTTT
CAWRPSPNRVGKNTEAFF
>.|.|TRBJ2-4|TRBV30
TGTGCCTGGGCCCCCCCGGACAGCCGTCGCATTCAGTACTTC
CAWAPPDSRRIQYF
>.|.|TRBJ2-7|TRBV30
TGTGCCTCACAAGGGGGACATAGCGAGCAGTACTTC
CASQGGHSEQYF
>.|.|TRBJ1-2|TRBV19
TGTGCCAGTACCGTACCCACAGGTTATGGCTACACCTTC
CASTVPTGYGYTF
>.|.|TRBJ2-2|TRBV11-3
TGTGCCAGCACCCGGCTAGCTCGCCACACCGGGGAGCTGTTTTTT
CASTRLARHTGELFF
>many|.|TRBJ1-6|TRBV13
TGTGCCAGCAGCTTAGGCCAGGGGTATAATTCACCCCTCCACTTT
CASSLGQGYNSPLHF
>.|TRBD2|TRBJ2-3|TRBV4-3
TGCGCCAGCAGCCAAGATAGCCGGACTAGCTTTCCAGATACGCAGTATTTT
CASSQDSRTSFPDTQYF
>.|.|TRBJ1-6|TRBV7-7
TGTGCCAGCAGCTTAGGCGCAGGGAAAAATTCACCCCTCCACTTT
CASSLGAGKNSPLHF
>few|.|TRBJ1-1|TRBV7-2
TGTGCCAGCAGCCCCCCCGGGGGGAGCACTGAAGCTTTCTTT
CASSPPGGSTEAFF
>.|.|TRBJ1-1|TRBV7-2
TGTGCCAGCAGCTTAAACAGAGATGACACTGAAGCTTTCTTT
CASSLNRDDTEAFF
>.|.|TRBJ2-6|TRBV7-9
TGTGCCAGCATGGAGGGGGCGCGAGGGGCCAACGTCCTGACTTTC
CASMEGARGANVLTF
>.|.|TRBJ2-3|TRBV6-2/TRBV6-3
TGTGCCAGCAGTTACCTACTAGCCAACACAGATACGCAGTATTTT
CASSYLLANTDTQYF
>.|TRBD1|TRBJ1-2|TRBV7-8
TGTGCCAGCAGCATGCGGACAGGGGGCACTGGCTACACCTTC
CASSMRTGGTGYTF